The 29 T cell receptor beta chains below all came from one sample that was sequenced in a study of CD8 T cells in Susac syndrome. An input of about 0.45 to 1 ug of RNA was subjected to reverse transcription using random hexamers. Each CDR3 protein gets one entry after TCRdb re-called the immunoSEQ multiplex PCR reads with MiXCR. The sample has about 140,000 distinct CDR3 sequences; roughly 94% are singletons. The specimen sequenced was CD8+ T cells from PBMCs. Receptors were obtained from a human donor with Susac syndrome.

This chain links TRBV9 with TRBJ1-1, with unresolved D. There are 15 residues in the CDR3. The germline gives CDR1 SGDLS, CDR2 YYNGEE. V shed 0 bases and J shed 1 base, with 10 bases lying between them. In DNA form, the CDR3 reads TGTGCCAGCAGCGTAGCTAGCCAAGGGAACACTGAAGCTTTCTTT. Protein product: CASSVASQGNTEAFF.

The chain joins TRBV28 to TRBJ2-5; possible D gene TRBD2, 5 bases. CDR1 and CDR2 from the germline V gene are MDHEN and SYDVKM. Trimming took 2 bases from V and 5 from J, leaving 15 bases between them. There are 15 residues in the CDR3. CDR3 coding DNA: TGTGCCAGCAGTTTAGATGATTGGGAGTCGGAGACCCAGTACTTC. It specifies CASSLDDWESETQYF.

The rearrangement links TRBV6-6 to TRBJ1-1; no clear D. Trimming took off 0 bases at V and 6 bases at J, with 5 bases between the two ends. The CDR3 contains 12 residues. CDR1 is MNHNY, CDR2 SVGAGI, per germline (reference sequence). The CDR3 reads CASSYSGSEAFF. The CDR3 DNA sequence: TGTGCCAGCAGTTACTCTGGGTCTGAAGCTTTCTTT.

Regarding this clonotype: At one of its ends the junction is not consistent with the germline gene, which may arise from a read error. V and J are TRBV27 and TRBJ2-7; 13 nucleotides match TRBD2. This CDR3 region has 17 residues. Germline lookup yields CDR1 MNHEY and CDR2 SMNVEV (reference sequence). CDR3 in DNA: TGTGCCAGCAGCTTATCCGGGACTAGCGGGGTCCCCTACGAGCAGTACTTC. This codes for CASSLSGTSGVPYEQYF.

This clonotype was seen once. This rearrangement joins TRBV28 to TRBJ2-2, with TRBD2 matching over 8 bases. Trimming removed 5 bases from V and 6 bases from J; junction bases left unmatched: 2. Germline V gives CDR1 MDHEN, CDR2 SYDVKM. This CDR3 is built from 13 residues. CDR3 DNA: TGTGCCAGCAGTCGGGAGGGCCCCGGGGAGCTGTTTTTT. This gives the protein CASSREGPGELFF.

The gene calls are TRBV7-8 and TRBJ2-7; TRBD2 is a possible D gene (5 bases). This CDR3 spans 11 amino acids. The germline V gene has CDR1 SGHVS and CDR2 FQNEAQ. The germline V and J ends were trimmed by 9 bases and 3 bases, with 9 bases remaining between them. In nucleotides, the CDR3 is TGTGCCAGTAGTACTAGCTACGAGCAGTACTTC. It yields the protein CASSTSYEQYF.

The CDR3 nucleotides are TGTGCCAGCTCACCATCGGGGGGACAGGAGAGCAATGAGCAGTTCTTC. Protein sequence: CASSPSGGQESNEQFF. The V call is TRBV18, the J call TRBJ2-1; D perhaps matches TRBD1 (8 bases). Trimming stripped 2 bases from V and 6 bases from J, with 17 bases between. The CDR3 has 16 residues. From germline, CDR1 is KGHSH and CDR2 LQKENI.

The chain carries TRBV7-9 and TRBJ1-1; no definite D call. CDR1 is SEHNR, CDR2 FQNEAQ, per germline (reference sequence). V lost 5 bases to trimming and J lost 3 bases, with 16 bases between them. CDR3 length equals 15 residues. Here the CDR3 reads CASSILKGKDTEAFF. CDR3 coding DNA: TGTGCCAGCAGCATTCTCAAAGGGAAGGACACTGAAGCTTTCTTT.

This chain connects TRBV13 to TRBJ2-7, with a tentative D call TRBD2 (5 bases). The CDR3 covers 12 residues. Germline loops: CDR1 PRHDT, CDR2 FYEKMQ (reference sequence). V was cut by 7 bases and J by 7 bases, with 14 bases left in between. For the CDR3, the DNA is TGTGCCAGCAAGAAGTCTTCGGGAGAGCAGTACTTC. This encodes CASKKSSGEQYF. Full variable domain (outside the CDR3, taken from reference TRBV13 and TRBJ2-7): AAGVIQSPRHLIKEKRETATLKCYPIPRHDTVYWYQQGPGQDPQFLISFYEKMQSDKGSIPDRFSAQQFSDYHSELNMSSLELGDSALYFCASKKSSGEQYFGPGTRLTVT.

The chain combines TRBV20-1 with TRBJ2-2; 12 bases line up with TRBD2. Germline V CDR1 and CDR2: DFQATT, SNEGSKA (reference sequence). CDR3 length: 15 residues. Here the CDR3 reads CSALGLAGITGELFF. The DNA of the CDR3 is TGCAGCGCCCTCGGACTAGCGGGAATCACCGGGGAGCTGTTTTTT.

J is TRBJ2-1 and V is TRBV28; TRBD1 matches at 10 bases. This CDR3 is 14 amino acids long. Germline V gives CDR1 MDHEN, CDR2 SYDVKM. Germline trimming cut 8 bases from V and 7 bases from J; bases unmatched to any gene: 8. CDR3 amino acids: CASWDRGMGNEQFF. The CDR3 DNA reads TGTGCCAGCTGGGACAGGGGAATGGGGAATGAGCAGTTCTTC.

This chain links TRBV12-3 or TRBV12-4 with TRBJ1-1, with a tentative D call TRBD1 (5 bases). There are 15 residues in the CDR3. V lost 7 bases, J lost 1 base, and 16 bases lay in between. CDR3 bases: TGTGCCAGCACCGGACAAAGGTTGGGGAACACTGAAGCTTTCTTT. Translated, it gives CASTGQRLGNTEAFF.

DNA of the CDR3: TGTGCCAGCAGTCGCCACCACGTGCGTGGGCAGTATTTT. It is translated as CASSRHHVRGQYF. The chain joins TRBV6-1 to TRBJ2-3; D not certain. Trimming removed 5 bases at V and 11 bases at J, with 17 bases between. In germline, CDR1 is MNHNS, CDR2 SASEGT. This CDR3 is 13 amino acids long.

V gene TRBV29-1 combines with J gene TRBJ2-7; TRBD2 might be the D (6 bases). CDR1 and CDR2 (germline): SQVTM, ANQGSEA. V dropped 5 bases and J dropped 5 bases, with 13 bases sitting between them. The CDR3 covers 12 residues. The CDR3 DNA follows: TGCAGCGTTTACGACTCGGGGGACGAGCAGTACTTC. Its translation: CSVYDSGDEQYF.

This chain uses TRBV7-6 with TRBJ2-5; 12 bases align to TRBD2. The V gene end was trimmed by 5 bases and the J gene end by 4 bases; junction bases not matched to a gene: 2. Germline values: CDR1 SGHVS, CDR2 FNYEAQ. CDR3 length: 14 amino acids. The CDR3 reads CASSQGLAGETQYF. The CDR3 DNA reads TGTGCCAGCAGCCAGGGACTAGCGGGAGAGACCCAGTACTTC.

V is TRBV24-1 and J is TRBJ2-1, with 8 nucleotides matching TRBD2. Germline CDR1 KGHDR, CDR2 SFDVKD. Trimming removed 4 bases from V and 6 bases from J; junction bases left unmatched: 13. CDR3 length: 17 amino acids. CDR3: CATSDHGTSRAFNEQFF. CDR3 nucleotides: TGTGCCACCAGTGACCATGGGACTAGTCGGGCCTTCAATGAGCAGTTCTTC.

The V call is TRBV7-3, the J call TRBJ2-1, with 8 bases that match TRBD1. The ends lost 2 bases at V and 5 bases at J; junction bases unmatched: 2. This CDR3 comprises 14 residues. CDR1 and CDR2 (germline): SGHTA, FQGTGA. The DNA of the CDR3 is TGTGCCAGCAGCTTACCGGGACAGGACAATGAGCAGTTCTTC. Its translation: CASSLPGQDNEQFF.

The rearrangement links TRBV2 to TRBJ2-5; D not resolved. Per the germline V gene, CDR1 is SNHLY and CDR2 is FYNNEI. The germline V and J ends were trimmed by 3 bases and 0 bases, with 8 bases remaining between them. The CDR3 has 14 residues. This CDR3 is CASSEKLNQETQYF. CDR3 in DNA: TGTGCCAGCAGTGAGAAATTAAACCAAGAGACCCAGTACTTC.

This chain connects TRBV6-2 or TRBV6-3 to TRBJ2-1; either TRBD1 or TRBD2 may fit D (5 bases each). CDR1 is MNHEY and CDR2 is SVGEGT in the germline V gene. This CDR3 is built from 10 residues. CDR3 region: CVSQGDEQFF. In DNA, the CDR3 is TGTGTCTCCCAGGGAGATGAGCAGTTCTTC.

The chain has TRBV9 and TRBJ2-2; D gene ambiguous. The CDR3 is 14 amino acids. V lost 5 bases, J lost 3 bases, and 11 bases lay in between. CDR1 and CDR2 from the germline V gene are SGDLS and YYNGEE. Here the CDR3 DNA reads TGTGCCAGCAGGCACCCCCCCGACACCGGGGAGCTGTTTTTT. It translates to CASRHPPDTGELFF.

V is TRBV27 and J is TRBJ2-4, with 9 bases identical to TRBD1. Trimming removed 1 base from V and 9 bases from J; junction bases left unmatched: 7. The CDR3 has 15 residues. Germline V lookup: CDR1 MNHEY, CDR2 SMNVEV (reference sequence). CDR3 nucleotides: TGTGCCAGCAGTTTATTTCGGGACAGGGAAGCCATTCAGTACTTC. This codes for CASSLFRDREAIQYF.

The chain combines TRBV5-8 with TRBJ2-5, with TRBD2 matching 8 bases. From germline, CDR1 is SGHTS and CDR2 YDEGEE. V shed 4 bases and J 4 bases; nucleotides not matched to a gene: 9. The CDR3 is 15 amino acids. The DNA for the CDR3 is TGTGCCAGCAGCGAGCCGGGACTAGTGACAGAGACCCAGTACTTC. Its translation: CASSEPGLVTETQYF.

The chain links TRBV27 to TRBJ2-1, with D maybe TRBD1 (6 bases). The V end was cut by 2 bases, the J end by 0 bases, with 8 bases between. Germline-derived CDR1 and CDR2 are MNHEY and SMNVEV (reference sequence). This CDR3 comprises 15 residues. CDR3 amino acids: CASSLEGDSYNEQFF. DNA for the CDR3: TGTGCCAGCAGTTTAGAGGGGGACTCCTACAATGAGCAGTTCTTC.

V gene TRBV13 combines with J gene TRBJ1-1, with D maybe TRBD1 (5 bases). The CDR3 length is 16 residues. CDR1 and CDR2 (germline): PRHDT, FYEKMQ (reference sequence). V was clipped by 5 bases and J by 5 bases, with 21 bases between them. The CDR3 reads CASSRPGGGFGTEAFF. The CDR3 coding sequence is TGTGCCAGCAGCCGTCCGGGCGGGGGGTTCGGGACTGAAGCTTTCTTT.

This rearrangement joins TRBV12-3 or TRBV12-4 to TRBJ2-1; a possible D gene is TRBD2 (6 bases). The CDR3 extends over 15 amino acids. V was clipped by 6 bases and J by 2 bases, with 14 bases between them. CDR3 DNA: TGTGCCAGCAGGCCCCTAGCGAACCCCTACAATGAGCAGTTCTTC. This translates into CASRPLANPYNEQFF.

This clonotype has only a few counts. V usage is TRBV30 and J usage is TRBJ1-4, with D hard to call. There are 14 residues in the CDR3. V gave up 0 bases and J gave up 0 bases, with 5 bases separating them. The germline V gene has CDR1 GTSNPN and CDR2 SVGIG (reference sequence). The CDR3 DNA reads TGTGCCTGGAGTGTGCGAGCAACTAATGAAAAACTGTTTTTT. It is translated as CAWSVRATNEKLFF.

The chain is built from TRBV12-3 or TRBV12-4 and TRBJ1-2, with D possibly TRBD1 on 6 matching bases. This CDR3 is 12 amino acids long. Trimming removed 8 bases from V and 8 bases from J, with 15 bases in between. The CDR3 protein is CASGPGHRGYTF. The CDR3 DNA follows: TGTGCCAGCGGACCGGGACATCGGGGCTACACCTTC.

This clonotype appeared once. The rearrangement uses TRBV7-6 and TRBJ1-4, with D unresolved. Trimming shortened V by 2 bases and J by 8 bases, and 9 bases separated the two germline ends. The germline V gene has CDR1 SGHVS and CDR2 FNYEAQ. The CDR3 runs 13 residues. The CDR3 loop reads CASSLHESEKLFF. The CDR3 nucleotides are TGTGCCAGCAGCTTACACGAGTCGGAAAAACTGTTTTTT.

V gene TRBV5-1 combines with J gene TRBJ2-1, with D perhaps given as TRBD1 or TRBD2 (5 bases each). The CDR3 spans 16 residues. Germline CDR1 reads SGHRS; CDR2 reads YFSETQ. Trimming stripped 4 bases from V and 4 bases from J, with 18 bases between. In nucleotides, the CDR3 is TGCGCCAGCAGCGCAACCGGGACCGCAATTTACAATGAGCAGTTCTTC. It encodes CASSATGTAIYNEQFF.